The rows below give T cell receptor beta chains drawn from one sample of a study of human T cells and chemical hapten exposure. Via MiXCR, TCRdb re-called the RACE reads, giving one row per CDR3 protein. The sample gives tens of thousands of distinct CDR3 sequences, roughly 12% of which show up once; about 5.7% is in the top ten. Here the sequenced sample was whole blood, taken in connection with sensitization to the hapten diphenylcyclopropenone (DPC). Receptor source: a woman in her thirties with alopecia areata. Some clones in this sample may be carry-over from other donors' samples. Each CDR3 is given with its conserved first and last residue. The D gene is left open where the match is weak. Clone size is stated in some rows and not others, as once, few, many or a class when expanded.

>.|TRBV7-3|many|TRBJ2-3
TGTGCCAGCAGCCTTGACTCGCCAGATACGCAGTATTTT
CASSLDSPDTQYF
>.|TRBV20-1|many|TRBJ1-1
TGCAGTGCCTTACACGGCGCGAACACTGAAGCTTTCTTT
CSALHGANTEAFF
>TRBD2|TRBV7-2|.|TRBJ2-1
TGTGCCAGCAGCCCTGGAGCGGGAGGGAGGGAGTTCTTC
CASSPGAGGREFF
>.|TRBV29-1|few|TRBJ1-1
TGCAGCACCCTGGGAGGTGGGGAGCGGTCTTTCTTT
CSTLGGGERSFF
>.|TRBV27|few|TRBJ1-1
TGTGCCAGCAGTTTATCCGGGGCCACTGAAGCTTTCTTT
CASSLSGATEAFF
>TRBD1|TRBV29-1|.|TRBJ1-2
TGCAGCGTTGGGGACAGGACCTATGGCTACACCTTC
CSVGDRTYGYTF
>.|TRBV3-1|many|TRBJ2-7
TGTGCCAGCAGCCAGAGTAGCGGCTACGAGCAGTACTTC
CASSQSSGYEQYF
>.|TRBV5-1|.|TRBJ1-1
TGCGCCAGCAGCTTTGAGGGACGGTTGAACACTGAAGCTTTCTTT
CASSFEGRLNTEAFF
>TRBD2|TRBV6-2/TRBV6-3|few|TRBJ2-1
TGTGCCAGCAGTTACTCGGAGCGGGAGCTGGGCAATGAGCAGTTCTTC
CASSYSERELGNEQFF
>.|TRBV6-2/TRBV6-3|many|TRBJ2-1
TGTGCCAGCGGAGCTTCCAGAAACGGTGAGCAGTTCTTC
CASGASRNGEQFF
>.|TRBV12-3/TRBV12-4|.|TRBJ1-3
TGTGCCAGCAGACTCCCGGCCTCTGGAAACACCATATATTTT
CASRLPASGNTIYF
>.|TRBV5-1|.|TRBJ2-7
TGCGCCAGCAGCTTCGGAAACGAGCAGTACTTC
CASSFGNEQYF
>TRBD1|TRBV18|.|TRBJ2-7
TGTGCCAGCTCACCGATGACAGGGGACGAGCAGTACTTC
CASSPMTGDEQYF
>.|TRBV20-1|.|TRBJ2-5
TGCAGTGCTCCGCATATTAGACAAGAGACCCAGTACTTC
CSAPHIRQETQYF
>TRBD1|TRBV7-2|many|TRBJ2-7
TGTGCCAGCAGCCCAAATCGGAGGGACAGGGAGTACTTC
CASSPNRRDREYF
>.|TRBV29-1|few|TRBJ2-5
TGCAGCGTTGGGGTCCAAGAGACCCAGTACTTC
CSVGVQETQYF
>.|TRBV12-3/TRBV12-4|few|TRBJ1-1
TGTGCCAGCAGTTTTGGGCAGATTGAAGCTTTCTTT
CASSFGQIEAFF
>.|TRBV12-2|few|TRBJ1-5
TGTGCAAGTCGCTTAGTGGAGGTTCTGGGGGGCCATGGCAATCAGCCCCAGCATTTT
CASRLVEVLGGHGNQPQHF
>TRBD1|TRBV6-4|many|TRBJ1-5
TGTGCCAGCAGTGATCAGGGGGCTTTCAATCAGCCCCAGCATTTT
CASSDQGAFNQPQHF
>TRBD2|TRBV6-2/TRBV6-3|few|TRBJ2-7
TGTGCCAGCAGTCCTAGCGGGAGGGCCTTGGCTGCGGAGCAGTACTTC
CASSPSGRALAAEQYF
>.|TRBV7-2|many|TRBJ2-6
TGTGCCAGCAGCTTGCAGGGGTACGGGGCCAACGTCCTGACTTTC
CASSLQGYGANVLTF
>.|TRBV6-5|few|TRBJ1-2
TGTGCCAGCAAAGGGGGCTATGGCTACACCTTC
CASKGGYGYTF
>TRBD2|TRBV5-4|many|TRBJ2-4
TGTGCCAGCAGCTCCCCGGGACTAGCGGACGCCAAAAACATTCAGTACTTC
CASSSPGLADAKNIQYF
>.|TRBV28|many|TRBJ1-4
TGTGCCAGCAGTTTTTATGGACGTGAAAAACTGTTTTTT
CASSFYGREKLFF
>.|TRBV20-1|many|TRBJ2-3
TGCAGTGTTCCGGGACGAACTAGCACAGATACGCAGTATTTT
CSVPGRTSTDTQYF
>.|TRBV7-9|few|TRBJ2-5
TGTGCGCAGACGGGGAAGGATAAAGAGACCCAGTACTTC
CAQTGKDKETQYF